This T cell receptor beta chain was sequenced for a study of radiation and T cells in renal cell carcinoma (dated by TCRdb to the early 2020s). Context from the whole study: Samples came from a clinical trial, in which primary renal cell carcinomas received 15 Gy stereotactic body radiation therapy followed by nephrectomy 4 weeks later. Across all 50 or so samples, 4 million or so unique CDR3 nucleotide sequences encoding some 3,000,000 unique CDR3 amino acid sequences were identified. In total, 50 to 60 samples, comprising roughly 25 tumors and roughly 27 peripheral blood samples, were subjected to TCR beta sequencing. The full study reports these points: Blood repertoire dynamics were not followed beyond 4 weeks after treatment. Top tumor clonotypes rose in blood from baseline to 2 weeks post-radiation, then contracted by 4 weeks, suggesting transient expansion of tumor-resident clones. With a single-armed trial design, the study had no way to address how radiation dose or scheduling affects the TCR repertoire. Because no pretreatment tumor biopsies were available, whether clonotypes were present in the tumor at baseline could not be determined.

According to the germline V gene (reference sequence), CDR1 reads LNHDA and CDR2 reads SQIVND. Trimming removed 1 base from V and 2 bases from J; the gene matches leave 4 bases unexplained. The CDR3 runs 16 residues from the cysteine to the phenylalanine. Only the CDR3 DNA stays, 48 bases, in frame from base 1. A remark on this clone: Its recognized antigen is unknown. The record has no base qualities; no much larger clone is one base away.

The immunoSEQ kit was used, according to the manufacturer's recommendations, to generate TCR beta libraries from genomic DNA. Library preparation used a first multiplex PCR with proprietary primers, then a second PCR adding unique barcodes, with bead cleanups after each round. Each sample batch included a kit-provided positive control reaction and a negative control reaction. The final libraries were assessed on an Agilent 4200 TapeStation D1000 ScreenTape, pooled by volume, and quantified by qPCR. Sequencing was performed on an Illumina NextSeq500 with a MidOutput 150-cycle cartridge, and 156 Read1 and 15 Index1 cycles were run with kit custom primers. The pooled library was loaded at roughly 1 pM, with an approximately 21% PhiX control spiked in. The authors processed their data as follows. The vendor-processed data were analyzed in R, and a clonotype was defined as all T cells that share the same CDR3 nucleotide sequence. For clone abundance analyses, frequencies were normalized to the 10,000 most abundant clones in each sample. Public T cell clones, averaging fewer than five per sample, were removed before analysis. Tumor-enriched and baseline blood-enriched clonotypes were defined by at least a 32-fold difference in abundance between compartments. Clonotypes expanded or contracted between blood time points were identified with a beta-binomial differential abundance model. The Baroni-Urbani and Buser coefficient was used to measure tumor-blood repertoire similarity, and groups were compared with two-tailed Wilcoxon tests in R. TCRdb took over this immuneACCESS table, retaining in-frame rearrangements with V and J assigned. Such tables are incomplete; in checked studies, under half of the missing clones stem from an unresolved V gene, and the remainder is unexplained. For V, J and clone size, that table is used; D and trimming come from the DNA. The sample yields 100,000 to 150,000 clones; 88% were counted once. The ten largest account for more than 5% of the sample.

The label giving this sample's time point can be read as: blood 2 weeks post-SBRT. Interpreted using the paper, the treatment or condition label stands for: 15 Gy SBRT to primary tumor, nephrectomy 4 weeks later. Serial peripheral blood from radiation-treated patients was sampled at baseline, 2 weeks and 4 weeks after SBRT to track tumor-enriched clonotypes. Renal cell carcinoma with clear cell pathology was present in all patients. Genomic DNA for TCR sequencing was prepared using the QIAamp DNA Blood Mini Kit (Qiagen). The analyses included only samples that passed all quality control checks. This receptor was obtained from a woman in her 70s with renal cell carcinoma. The sequencing here drew on blood, taken from a patient whose treatment included radiotherapy and nephrectomy. The receptor chain draws on TRBV19 and TRBJ2-5, with TRBD1 identical over 10 junction bases. The CDR3 loop reads CASSIVPGQGQETQYF. DNA sequence: TGTGCCAGTAGTATAGTCCCGGGACAGGGGCAAGAGACCCAGTACTTC.